This T cell receptor beta chain stems from a study of Tregs in tolerant kidney transplant recipients. Study-level results: Few patients were studied, so findings need validation in larger groups. Tregs expanded with activated donor B cells seemed most donor-specific.

Using immunoSEQ multiplex PCR, the repertoire was profiled, and TCRdb retains in-frame clones only, with some absent. The data hold fewer than 150,000 clones, with 92% observed a single time. This clone has just one count. No antigen is known for it. The specimen sequenced was CD4+ T cells from blood. The TCR comes from a human donor in good health.

CDR3 sequence (DNA): TGTGCCACCAGCAGAGATCCCAGGGGCTCCTACGAGCAGTACTTC. Translating it yields CATSRDPRGSYEQYF. The rearrangement links TRBV15 to TRBJ2-7; possible D gene TRBD1, 6 bases. V was trimmed by 0 bases and J by 0 bases, leaving 9 bases between them. This CDR3 is 15 amino acids long. CDR1 is LNHNV, CDR2 YYDKDF, per germline (reference sequence).